The 23 T cell receptor beta chains in this list originate from one sample, sequenced in a study of blood T cells in healthy people across ages. Next came a second PCR, run for about 7 to 12 cycles, which used a sample-barcoded 5' primer along with a J-beta primer mix. Each CDR3 protein is one row after TCRdb ran MiXCR on the 5' RACE reads. This sample has hundreds of thousands of distinct CDR3 sequences, with roughly 44% found just once. What was sequenced was blood. These receptors all come from a man aged 60 to 75 in good health.

This clonotype was picked up a small number of times. This chain links TRBV3-1 with TRBJ1-4; D is perhaps TRBD1 (5 bases). CDR1 is LGHDT and CDR2 is YNNKEL in the germline V gene (reference sequence). Trimming removed 6 bases from V and 5 bases from J, with 19 bases in between. This CDR3 has 16 amino acids. The CDR3 sequence is CASRSQEGRKNEKLFF. The CDR3 DNA reads as TGTGCCAGCAGATCACAGGAGGGCCGGAAAAATGAAAAACTGTTTTTT.

This rearrangement joins TRBV6-2 or TRBV6-3 to TRBJ2-4; D is uncertain. Trimming pared 6 bases from V and 2 bases from J, leaving 11 bases between. CDR3 length equals 14 residues. Per the germline V gene, CDR1 is MNHEY and CDR2 is SVGEGT. The chain's CDR3 is CASRTGSSKNIQYF. The CDR3 DNA reads as TGTGCCAGCAGGACTGGGTCTTCCAAAAACATTCAGTACTTC.

CDR3 protein: CASSLGVGTGIAKNIQYF. The CDR3 DNA reads as TGTGCCAGCAGCTTAGGCGTGGGTACAGGGATCGCCAAAAACATTCAGTACTTC. J is TRBJ2-4 and V is TRBV7-9; D is possibly TRBD1 (6 bases). The CDR3 runs to 18 residues. Germline CDR1 SEHNR, CDR2 FQNEAQ (reference sequence). With 1 base removed from V and 1 base from J, the gap between germline ends came to 17 bases.

The CDR3 sequence: CASSNGHNSYEQYF. CDR3 nucleotides: TGTGCCAGCAGCAACGGACACAACTCCTACGAGCAGTACTTC. The rearrangement links TRBV9 to TRBJ2-7, with D maybe TRBD1 (5 bases). Per the germline V gene, CDR1 is SGDLS and CDR2 is YYNGEE. Trimming removed 4 bases at V and 0 bases at J, with 11 bases between. There are 14 residues in the CDR3.

CDR3 protein: CASSLSRAGKQETQYF. The DNA for the CDR3 is TGTGCCAGCAGTTTATCGAGGGCAGGCAAGCAAGAGACCCAGTACTTC. This chain uses TRBV27 with TRBJ2-5; D is perhaps TRBD2 (5 bases). Germline CDR1 is MNHEY and CDR2 is SMNVEV (reference sequence). There are 16 residues in the CDR3. With 0 bases removed from V and 2 bases from J, the gap between germline ends came to 13 bases.

This clonotype was recorded at least ten times. The chain recombines TRBV7-2 with TRBJ2-5; D call uncertain. V lost 0 bases, J lost 4 bases, and 9 bases lay in between. The CDR3 contains 14 residues. Germline V gene sequence: CDR1 SGHTA, CDR2 FQGNSA. In DNA form, the CDR3 reads TGTGCCAGCAGCTTAGCGCTCCACCTAGAGACCCAGTACTTC. This sequence encodes CASSLALHLETQYF.

The rearrangement links TRBV9 to TRBJ2-6; D is perhaps TRBD2 (7 bases). The CDR3 length is 18 residues. The germline V and J ends were trimmed by 0 bases and 0 bases, with 13 bases remaining between them. Germline V lookup: CDR1 SGDLS, CDR2 YYNGEE. In DNA form, the CDR3 reads TGTGCCAGCAGCGTAGAGGCGGGGGCTTACTCTGGGGCCAACGTCCTGACTTTC. Translated: CASSVEAGAYSGANVLTF. Full variable domain (missing parts from reference TRBV9 and TRBJ2-6): DSGVTQTPKHLITATGQRVTLRCSPRSGDLSVYWYQQSLDQGLQFLIQYYNGEERAKGNILERFSAQQFPDLHSELNLSSLELGDSALYFCASSVEAGAYSGANVLTFGAGSRLTVL.

The V gene is TRBV4-1, the J gene TRBJ2-3, with D possibly TRBD2 on 7 matching bases. This CDR3 has 15 residues. Germline CDR1 reads MGHRA; CDR2 reads YSYEKL. V shed 1 base and J shed 6 bases, with 14 bases lying between them. DNA of the CDR3: TGCGCCAGCAGCCAAGTTGCGGGGGCGGGGGATACGCAGTATTTT. Encoded protein: CASSQVAGAGDTQYF.

The rearrangement uses TRBV30 and TRBJ1-1; D gene unclear. Germline V gene data show CDR1 as GTSNPN and CDR2 as SVGIG (reference sequence). This CDR3 is 13 amino acids long. Trimming took off 0 bases at V and 1 base at J, with 6 bases between the two ends. This CDR3 reads CAWSVSRNTEAFF. The CDR3 DNA sequence: TGTGCCTGGAGTGTGAGCAGGAACACTGAAGCTTTCTTT. Full variable domain (outside the CDR3, taken from reference TRBV30 and TRBJ1-1): SQTIHQWPATLVQPVGSPLSLECTVEGTSNPNLYWYRQAAGRGLQLLFYSVGIGQISSEVPQNLSASRPQDRQFILSSKKLLLSDSGFYLCAWSVSRNTEAFFGQGTRLTVV.

This clonotype was counted a few times. This chain uses TRBV5-1 with TRBJ2-7; either TRBD1 or TRBD2 may fit D (5 bases each). V was pared by 3 bases and J by 0 bases, with 19 bases between. In germline, CDR1 is SGHRS, CDR2 YFSETQ. The CDR3 is 17 residues long. The DNA of the CDR3 is TGCGCCAGCAGCTCCGGGACCAGGGCCAGGTCCTCCTACGAGCAGTACTTC. This gives the protein CASSSGTRARSSYEQYF.

This clonotype came up a few times. The rearrangement uses TRBV7-9 and TRBJ2-7, with 8 bases identical to TRBD1. This CDR3 is built from 13 residues. J was trimmed by 2 bases and V by 6 bases; bases with no gene match: 3. Per germline, CDR1 SEHNR and CDR2 FQNEAQ (reference sequence). CDR3 region: CASRATGAYEQYF. The CDR3 nucleotides read TGTGCCAGCAGGGCGACAGGGGCCTACGAGCAGTACTTC.

The chain employs TRBV5-1 and TRBJ1-6, with D possibly matching TRBD1 (5 bases). Trimming took off 6 bases at V and 6 bases at J, with 10 bases between the two ends. The CDR3 sequence is 13 residues long. Germline V gene sequence: CDR1 SGHRS, CDR2 YFSETQ. CDR3 amino acids: CASTSGSNSPLHF. CDR3 coding DNA: TGCGCCAGCACCTCAGGGAGTAATTCACCCCTCCACTTT.

This clonotype turned up a few times. The V gene is TRBV7-3, the J gene TRBJ2-1; weak D call: TRBD2 (6 bases). CDR3 length equals 13 residues. Trimming took off 5 bases at V and 5 bases at J, with 10 bases between the two ends. The germline CDR1 and CDR2 sequences are SGHTA and FQGTGA. The DNA of the CDR3 is TGTGCCAGCAGCGTTGTAGCGGACAATGAGCAGTTCTTC. Its translation is CASSVVADNEQFF.

This clonotype was detected only a few times. The rearrangement joins TRBV12-3 or TRBV12-4 to TRBJ1-4; perhaps TRBD1 as D (5 bases). CDR3 length: 14 amino acids. V lost 3 bases to trimming and J lost 4 bases, with 9 bases between them. Here the CDR3 DNA reads TGTGCCAGCAGTTTTTGGGGGAATAATGAAAAACTGTTTTTT. It encodes CASSFWGNNEKLFF.

The table lists this clonotype with a few counts. The V and J genes are TRBV2 and TRBJ1-1; no firm D call. Between the trimmed V and J ends, which lost 7 bases and 0 bases, there was a span of 6 bases. CDR3 size: 12 residues. Germline CDR1 SNHLY, CDR2 FYNNEI. The DNA of the CDR3 is TGTGCCAGCAAGGATCTGAACACTGAAGCTTTCTTT. This translates into CASKDLNTEAFF.

This clonotype was detected a few times. J is TRBJ1-6 and V is TRBV6-6; a weak D match, TRBD1 (6 bases). Germline V gene lookup returns CDR1 MNHNY and CDR2 SVGAGI (reference sequence). This CDR3 has 14 amino acids. V gave up 5 bases and J gave up 7 bases, with 12 bases separating them. The CDR3: CASSTQGGNSPLHF. The CDR3 coding sequence is TGTGCCAGCAGTACACAGGGTGGGAATTCACCCCTCCACTTT.

This clonotype was detected only once. Compared with germline, one end of the junction differs, possibly owing to a read error. This sequence joins TRBV5-1 and TRBJ1-5; 11 bases agree with TRBD1. Germline assignment: CDR1 SGHRS and CDR2 YFSETQ. The CDR3 is 15 amino acids. The CDR3 bases are TGCGCCAGCAGCAGGGGACAGGGGGGGAATCAGCCCCGGCATTTT. Translating gives CASSRGQGGNQPRHF.

Worth noting for this clonotype: The junction and the germline gene differ at one end; a read error may be behind it. The rearrangement uses TRBV20-1 and TRBJ2-7; D might be TRBD2 (5 bases). Per germline, CDR1 DFQATT and CDR2 SNEGSKA (reference sequence). CDR3 size: 15 residues. The CDR3 loop reads CSASHWETGVGERYF. CDR3 coding DNA: TGCAGTGCTAGTCACTGGGAGACTGGGGTAGGCGAGCGGTACTTC.

This clonotype has more than one count but fewer than ten. The chain recombines TRBV7-2 with TRBJ1-2; no reliable D call. V was shortened by 2 bases and J by 8 bases, with 12 bases between the two germline ends. The germline V gene has CDR1 SGHTA and CDR2 FQGNSA. The CDR3 runs to 13 residues. CDR3 in amino acids: CASSLLGVGGYTF. The CDR3 DNA is TGTGCCAGCAGCTTACTCGGGGTCGGGGGCTACACCTTC.

V and J are TRBV20-1 and TRBJ1-6; weak D call: TRBD1 (5 bases). The V gene lost 3 bases and the J gene lost 2 bases, with 14 bases spanning the gap. CDR1 is DFQATT, CDR2 SNEGSKA, per germline (reference sequence). This CDR3 spans 16 amino acids. The DNA of the CDR3 is TGCAGTGCTAGGGATCGACAGACGGCCTATAATTCACCCCTCCACTTT. As protein: CSARDRQTAYNSPLHF.

This chain connects TRBV9 to TRBJ2-5, with 11 bases fitting TRBD2. The CDR3 loop spans 17 amino acids. V was clipped by 0 bases and J by 2 bases; unmatched bases: 6. The germline V gene encodes CDR1 SGDLS and CDR2 YYNGEE. CDR3 sequence: CASSVGSSGGFQETQYF. CDR3 DNA sequence: TGTGCCAGCAGCGTAGGGTCTAGCGGGGGGTTTCAAGAGACCCAGTACTTC.

There are a few counts of this clonotype. The chain combines TRBV24-1 with TRBJ2-1; 8 positions match TRBD2. Germline V gene data show CDR1 as KGHDR and CDR2 as SFDVKD. V gave up 6 bases and J gave up 8 bases; unmatched junction bases: 8. CDR3 size: 14 residues. CDR3 in amino acids: CATSPGGGIDEQFF. The CDR3 DNA reads TGTGCCACCAGTCCCGGGGGGGGAATCGATGAGCAGTTCTTC.

The rearrangement uses TRBV7-9 and TRBJ2-7; D is tentatively TRBD1 or TRBD2 (5 bases each). CDR1 is SEHNR and CDR2 is FQNEAQ in the germline V gene (reference sequence). This CDR3 is built from 16 residues. The V end was cut by 5 bases, the J end by 2 bases, with 19 bases between. CDR3 sequence (DNA): TGTGCCAGCAGCCACCCGGGGCTCACGAGGCCCTACGAGCAGTACTTC. It codes for CASSHPGLTRPYEQYF.